The rows below give T cell receptor beta chains drawn from one sample of a study of OX40 agonist ivuxolimab in advanced cancers. Method: immunoSEQ multiplex PCR; TCRdb's copy keeps in-frame clones and lacks some. Of 65,000 to 70,000 clones listed, 80% to 85% were seen once; the top ten hold approximately 11%. This specimen consisted of CD4+ or CD8+ T cells sorted from blood, obtained in a trial of the OX40 agonist ivuxolimab. These receptors all come from an adult with an advanced solid tumor such as melanoma, head and neck, liver or kidney cancer. Both conserved end residues are part of each CDR3. A D gene is named only where the DNA matches it firmly. Rows give clone size only sometimes, using once, few, many, or a class for an expanded clone.

d_gene	abundance	j_gene	v_gene	CDR3aa	CDR3nt
-	-	TRBJ2-2	TRBV27	CASSLNGGELFF	TGTGCCAGCAGTTTAAATGGCGGGGAGCTGTTTTTT
TRBD2	-	TRBJ2-7	TRBV27	CASSFSSGTYEQYF	TGTGCCAGCAGTTTCAGTAGCGGGACCTACGAGCAGTACTTC
-	once	TRBJ1-1	TRBV10-1	CASSESTAGWVTEAFF	TGCGCCAGCAGTGAGTCGACGGCGGGGTGGGTCACTGAAGCTTTCTTT
TRBD1	-	TRBJ2-7	TRBV27	CASSPYWDRGSYEQYF	TGTGCCAGCAGTCCATATTGGGACAGGGGCTCCTACGAGCAGTACTTC
-	-	TRBJ2-2	TRBV18	CASSPPKGANTGELFF	TGTGCCAGCTCACCACCTAAGGGGGCGAACACCGGGGAGCTGTTTTTT
-	-	TRBJ2-2	TRBV7-6	CASSPSRTGELFF	TGTGCCAGCAGCCCAAGCCGGACCGGGGAGCTGTTTTTT
-	-	TRBJ2-2	TRBV6-5	CASSPLTGELFF	TGTGCCAGCAGTCCACTCACCGGGGAGCTGTTTTTT
TRBD1	-	TRBJ2-7	TRBV6-1	CASSEETGGAYEQYF	TGTGCCAGCAGTGAGGAGACAGGGGGCGCTTACGAGCAGTACTTC
-	once	TRBJ2-2	TRBV4-1	CASSLRTGSNTGELFF	TGCGCCAGCAGCCTAAGGACGGGCTCGAACACCGGGGAGCTGTTTTTT
TRBD1	-	TRBJ2-3	TRBV11-1	CASSLETGYTDTQYF	TGTGCCAGCAGCTTAGAGACAGGGTACACAGATACGCAGTATTTT
TRBD2	once	TRBJ2-1	TRBV5-5	CASSLELASSYNEQFF	TGTGCCAGCAGCTTGGAACTAGCGTCATCCTACAATGAGCAGTTCTTC
TRBD2	-	TRBJ2-1	TRBV7-2	CASSQGTSSYNEQFF	TGTGCCAGCAGCCAAGGGACTAGCAGTTACAATGAGCAGTTCTTC
TRBD2	once	TRBJ2-5	TRBV6-1	CASSELAGGWGQETQYF	TGTGCCAGCAGTGAACTAGCGGGAGGGTGGGGCCAAGAGACCCAGTACTTC
-	-	TRBJ1-2	TRBV5-4	CASSFIGMSNYGYTF	TGTGCCAGCAGCTTCATTGGGATGTCTAACTATGGCTACACCTTC
TRBD1	-	TRBJ1-2	TRBV7-2	CASSYDRGGNYGYTF	TGTGCCAGCAGTTACGACAGGGGAGGCAACTATGGCTACACCTTC
-	-	TRBJ2-7	TRBV7-8	CASSYSVLSSYEQYF	TGTGCCAGCAGCTATAGCGTTTTAAGCTCCTACGAGCAGTACTTC
TRBD1	few	TRBJ1-5	TRBV19	CASSKTGTGGAGQPQHF	TGTGCCAGTAGTAAAACCGGGACAGGGGGCGCAGGTCAGCCCCAGCATTTT
TRBD1	-	TRBJ2-3	TRBV5-6	CASSFHRWTGTQYF	TGTGCCAGCAGCTTCCACAGATGGACAGGTACGCAGTATTTT
-	-	TRBJ2-3	TRBV7-3	CASSLGGADTQYF	TGTGCCAGCAGCTTGGGGGGTGCAGATACGCAGTATTTT
-	-	TRBJ2-2	TRBV9	CASSVGTLLGGTGELFF	TGTGCCAGCAGCGTAGGGACTTTACTAGGAGGCACCGGGGAGCTGTTTTTT
-	once	TRBJ2-3	TRBV11-2	CASSPPRAPDTQYF	TGTGCCAGCAGCCCACCTCGGGCCCCAGATACGCAGTATTTT
TRBD1	-	TRBJ1-5	TRBV7-8	CASSLRKDRAQHF	TGTGCCAGCAGCTTAAGAAAGGACAGGGCCCAGCATTTT
-	once	TRBJ1-2	TRBV5-6	CASSRAGGEYYGYTF	TGTGCCAGCAGCCGGGCGGGGGGCGAGTATTATGGCTACACCTTC
TRBD1	-	TRBJ2-5	TRBV27	CASRKLGTGSETQYF	TGTGCCAGCAGAAAGCTTGGGACAGGGTCAGAGACCCAGTACTTC
TRBD1	-	TRBJ1-4	TRBV18	CASSPGQGDEKLFF	TGTGCCAGCTCACCGGGACAGGGAGATGAAAAACTGTTTTTT
-	once	TRBJ2-7	TRBV28	CASRRGTAYEQYF	TGTGCCAGCAGGCGGGGTACGGCCTACGAGCAGTACTTC
TRBD1	-	TRBJ1-2	TRBV5-1	CASSPQGVDYGYTF	TGCGCCAGCAGCCCCCAGGGGGTGGACTATGGCTACACCTTC
TRBD1	-	TRBJ2-5	TRBV30	CAWSHGQDQETQYF	TGTGCCTGGAGTCATGGACAGGACCAAGAGACCCAGTACTTC
TRBD1	-	TRBJ1-3	TRBV7-2	CASSPDRSSGNTIYF	TGTGCCAGCAGCCCGGACAGGAGCTCTGGAAACACCATATATTTT
-	-	TRBJ1-1	TRBV11-2	CASSSSNGLPFF	TGTGCCAGCAGCTCATCTAACGGACTACCTTTCTTT
-	-	TRBJ2-2	TRBV7-2	CASSSQAGNTGELFF	TGTGCCAGCAGCTCCCAGGCGGGGAACACCGGGGAGCTGTTTTTT
-	-	TRBJ2-3	TRBV7-6	CASSLHGGSTDTQYF	TGTGCCAGCAGCCTCCACGGAGGGTCCACAGATACGCAGTATTTT
TRBD2	-	TRBJ2-7	TRBV28	CASSQGLAGDREQYF	TGTGCCAGCAGTCAAGGACTAGCGGGAGATCGCGAGCAGTACTTC
TRBD2	once	TRBJ2-1	TRBV16	CASSQYRGGDEQFF	TGTGCCAGCAGCCAATATAGGGGAGGGGATGAGCAGTTCTTC
-	once	TRBJ2-7	TRBV27	CASSSAGWWYEQYF	TGTGCCAGCAGTTCCGCCGGGTGGTGGTACGAGCAGTACTTC
-	-	TRBJ1-4	TRBV28	CASSSRELEKLFF	TGTGCCAGCAGCTCAAGGGAACTTGAAAAACTGTTTTTT
TRBD2	-	TRBJ2-7	TRBV30	CAWGDPGLAANYEQYF	TGTGCCTGGGGGGACCCCGGTCTAGCGGCAAACTACGAGCAGTACTTC
-	-	TRBJ2-3	TRBV19	CASSISGDTQYF	TGTGCCAGTAGTATAAGTGGAGATACGCAGTATTTT
TRBD1	-	TRBJ1-1	TRBV6-5	CATLGLGQGNAEAFF	TGTGCCACACTAGGCCTGGGACAGGGAAACGCTGAAGCTTTCTTT
TRBD2	-	TRBJ2-7	TRBV4-3	CASSPGTSGIYEQYF	TGCGCCAGCAGCCCCGGGACTAGCGGGATCTACGAGCAGTACTTC
TRBD2	-	TRBJ2-5	TRBV7-2	CASSLAGGVTQYF	TGTGCCAGCAGCTTAGCGGGGGGGGTGACCCAGTACTTC
-	-	TRBJ2-7	TRBV2	CASSEAPPGSLNEQYF	TGTGCCAGCAGTGAAGCGCCTCCGGGTAGTCTCAACGAGCAGTACTTC
TRBD2	-	TRBJ2-2	TRBV5-1	CASSPSGTSGGAGELFF	TGCGCCAGCAGCCCATCCGGGACTAGCGGGGGGGCCGGGGAGCTGTTTTTT
-	-	TRBJ2-1	TRBV5-5	CASSFDFPRGDFYNEQFF	TGTGCCAGCAGCTTTGATTTCCCGAGGGGGGACTTTTACAATGAGCAGTTCTTC
-	-	TRBJ2-3	TRBV6-1	CASSQGTDTQYF	TGTGCCAGCAGTCAGGGCACAGATACGCAGTATTTT
-	-	TRBJ1-1	TRBV6-5	CASRAPGRSTEAFF	TGTGCCAGCAGGGCCCCGGGACGTAGCACTGAAGCTTTCTTT
-	-	TRBJ2-3	TRBV7-3	CASSLLGGGDTQYF	TGTGCCAGCAGCCTCCTCGGAGGAGGAGATACGCAGTATTTT
TRBD2	-	TRBJ2-7	TRBV10-2	CASSVTLAGNYEQYF	TGCGCCAGCAGTGTTACGCTAGCGGGTAACTACGAGCAGTACTTC
-	-	TRBJ2-4	TRBV29-1	CSVRRPNGNIQYF	TGCAGCGTTAGGCGGCCTAACGGGAACATTCAGTACTTC
TRBD1	-	TRBJ2-3	TRBV27	CASTLGQGTDTQYF	TGTGCCAGCACCCTGGGACAGGGCACAGATACGCAGTATTTT
TRBD1	-	TRBJ1-2	TRBV6-1	CASSGRQGNYGYTF	TGTGCCAGCAGTGGTAGACAGGGGAACTATGGCTACACCTTC
-	few	TRBJ2-6	TRBV27	CASSWFSGANVLTF	TGTGCCAGCAGTTGGTTCTCTGGGGCCAACGTCCTGACTTTC
-	-	TRBJ2-5	TRBV28	CASSIKGNQYF	TGTGCCAGCAGTATCAAAGGGAATCAGTACTTC